This is a list of T cell receptor beta chains from one sample in a study of T cell responses to AZD1222 COVID-19 vaccine. The table came from immunoSEQ multiplex PCR; TCRdb's copy has only in-frame clones and leaves some out. The profile shows about 130,000 clones, roughly 93% of them singletons. This specimen was peripheral blood, taken on day 0 of AZD1222 vaccination. Source of these receptors: an adult in good health. Both conserved end residues are part of each CDR3. A D gene is named only where the DNA matches it firmly. The size field is filled for only some rows; it gives once, few, many or a size class.

d_gene: NA
abundance: NA
j_gene: TRBJ2-7
v_gene: TRBV6-1
CDR3nt: TGTGCCAGCAGTGATTCGGCCAGGGTCCACTACGAGCAGTACTTC
CDR3aa: CASSDSARVHYEQYF

d_gene: NA
abundance: NA
j_gene: TRBJ2-2
v_gene: TRBV3-1/TRBV3-2
CDR3nt: TGTGCCAGCAGCCAAGATACTAACACCGGGGAGCTGTTTTTT
CDR3aa: CASSQDTNTGELFF

d_gene: NA
abundance: NA
j_gene: TRBJ2-1
v_gene: TRBV28
CDR3nt: TGTGCCAGCAGCAAAGGGGGGTACAATGAGCAGTTCTTC
CDR3aa: CASSKGGYNEQFF

d_gene: NA
abundance: NA
j_gene: TRBJ1-1
v_gene: TRBV19
CDR3nt: TGTGCCAGTAGGCGCCAGGGAACTGGACGCTCGGGTGATGAAGCTTTCTTT
CDR3aa: CASRRQGTGRSGDEAFF

d_gene: TRBD2
abundance: once
j_gene: TRBJ2-7
v_gene: TRBV4-2
CDR3nt: TGTGCCAGCAGCCCCCCCCAGACTAGCGGGCATAGGGGCGAGCAGTACTTC
CDR3aa: CASSPPQTSGHRGEQYF

d_gene: NA
abundance: NA
j_gene: TRBJ1-2
v_gene: TRBV6-5
CDR3nt: TGTGCCAGCAGTTCTGACAACTATGGCTACACCTTC
CDR3aa: CASSSDNYGYTF

d_gene: NA
abundance: once
j_gene: TRBJ2-1
v_gene: TRBV11-2
CDR3nt: TGTGCCAGCAGCTTGGACCGGTACAATGAGCAGTTCTTC
CDR3aa: CASSLDRYNEQFF

d_gene: NA
abundance: NA
j_gene: TRBJ1-4
v_gene: TRBV2
CDR3nt: TGTGCCACCGCGGACGGAGTAAATGAAAAACTGTTTTTT
CDR3aa: CATADGVNEKLFF

d_gene: TRBD1
abundance: NA
j_gene: TRBJ2-1
v_gene: TRBV10-3
CDR3nt: TGTGCCATCAGTGAGCCGGACAGGGGGCACAATGAGCAGTTCTTC
CDR3aa: CAISEPDRGHNEQFF

d_gene: NA
abundance: NA
j_gene: TRBJ1-3
v_gene: TRBV9
CDR3nt: TGTGCCAGCAGCGTAGATGGGGGAAGGGGAACTGGAAACACCATATATTTT
CDR3aa: CASSVDGGRGTGNTIYF

d_gene: TRBD2
abundance: NA
j_gene: TRBJ2-1
v_gene: TRBV9
CDR3nt: TGTGCCAGCAGCGTCAGGCCAGCGGGAGATTCCTACAATGAGCAGTTCTTC
CDR3aa: CASSVRPAGDSYNEQFF

d_gene: NA
abundance: few
j_gene: TRBJ2-3
v_gene: TRBV2
CDR3nt: TGTGCCAGCCGGCGCAAAGAGCTGCCTGATACGCAGTATTTT
CDR3aa: CASRRKELPDTQYF

d_gene: NA
abundance: NA
j_gene: TRBJ1-5
v_gene: TRBV20-1
CDR3nt: TGCAGTGCTGGTGGGCAGACTAGTTCCAATCAGCCCCAGCATTTT
CDR3aa: CSAGGQTSSNQPQHF

d_gene: TRBD1
abundance: once
j_gene: TRBJ1-1
v_gene: TRBV7-9
CDR3nt: TGTGCCAGCGGGGAGAAGGGGGCGTCAAGGAACACTGAAGCTTTCTTT
CDR3aa: CASGEKGASRNTEAFF

d_gene: TRBD1
abundance: NA
j_gene: TRBJ1-1
v_gene: TRBV6-5
CDR3nt: TGTGCCAGCAGTTACCAACAGGGGACTGAAGCTTTCTTT
CDR3aa: CASSYQQGTEAFF

d_gene: TRBD1
abundance: NA
j_gene: TRBJ1-2
v_gene: TRBV4-1
CDR3nt: TGCGCCAGCAGCCAAGGTGCACAGGGGGCGACCCGGGACTACACCTTC
CDR3aa: CASSQGAQGATRDYTF